Following are 29 T cell receptor beta chains from one sample sequenced in a study of cytomegalovirus exposure and HLA in healthy donors. The PCR contained 60 Vbeta and 13 Jbeta primers. TCRdb's copy holds only in-frame clones and misses some; the assay was immunoSEQ multiplex PCR. The profile shows tens of thousands of clones, 79% of them singletons. Sequenced: PBMCs. All receptors come from a young man in good health and CMV-seronegative.

V gene TRBV5-4 combines with J gene TRBJ1-2; TRBD1 agrees at 10 bases. Unmatched junction bases numbered 3, after V lost 4 bases and J lost 6 bases. Germline CDR1 reads SGHNT; CDR2 reads YYREEE (reference sequence). The CDR3 has 13 residues. The CDR3 DNA follows: TGTGCCAGCAGCCGACAGGGGGCGGATGGCTACACCTTC. Amino acids: CASSRQGADGYTF.

The V gene is TRBV6-6, the J gene TRBJ1-6; TRBD1 matches at 7 bases. The junction had 1 base not matched to a gene; V was cut back by 6 bases and J by 2 bases. This CDR3 has 14 residues. The germline V gene has CDR1 MNHNY and CDR2 SVGAGI (reference sequence). The CDR3 protein is CASRTGTYNSPLHF. The CDR3 coding sequence is TGTGCCAGCAGGACAGGGACCTATAATTCACCCCTCCACTTT.

A word on this clone: One end of the junction fails to match germline, which may point to a read error. The chain uses TRBV7-9 and TRBJ1-4; D is unresolved. CDR1 is SEHNR, CDR2 FQNEAQ, per germline (reference sequence). The CDR3 sequence is 14 residues long. The CDR3 DNA is TGTTCCAGCAGCCCCTGGGAGGCTAATGAAAAACTGTTTTTT. It yields the protein CSSSPWEANEKLFF.

This chain connects TRBV7-2 to TRBJ1-1; TRBD1 is a possible D gene (6 bases). The CDR3 loop spans 13 amino acids. V lost 5 bases, J lost 1 base, and 8 bases lay in between. Germline CDR1 is SGHTA and CDR2 is FQGNSA. The CDR3 loop reads CASSGQPNTEAFF. In DNA form, the CDR3 reads TGTGCCAGCAGCGGACAGCCGAACACTGAAGCTTTCTTT.

This clone is medium-sized (0.01 to 0.1%) within its sample. V and J are TRBV4-2 and TRBJ2-1; a weak D match, TRBD2 (5 bases). CDR3 size: 16 residues. V was cut by 0 bases and J by 9 bases, with 18 bases left in between. Per the germline V gene, CDR1 is LGHNA and CDR2 is YNFKEQ. CDR3 in amino acids: CASSQDGSAGLGEQFF. The CDR3 bases are TGTGCCAGCAGCCAAGATGGTAGCGCCGGACTTGGTGAGCAGTTCTTC.

This clone has just one count. The chain links TRBV7-2 to TRBJ2-1; 9 bases align to TRBD2. CDR1 is SGHTA and CDR2 is FQGNSA in the germline V gene. CDR3 length equals 16 residues. V lost 8 bases and J lost 1; bases outside the gene matches: 9. The CDR3 sequence is CASRNGGGGSYNEQFF. The DNA of the CDR3 is TGTGCCAGCCGAAATGGCGGGGGGGGTTCCTACAATGAGCAGTTCTTC. Variable domain in full (rest from reference TRBV7-2 and TRBJ2-1): GAGVSQSPSNKVTEKGKDVELRCDPISGHTALYWYRQSLGQGLEFLIYFQGNSAPDKSGLPSDRFSAERTGGSVSTLTIQRTQQEDSAVYLCASRNGGGGSYNEQFFGPGTRLTVL.

This clone was counted between two and nine times. The V and J genes are TRBV5-1 and TRBJ2-5; 11 positions match TRBD2. Germline V lookup: CDR1 SGHRS, CDR2 YFSETQ. V lost 2 bases, J lost 4 bases, and 7 bases stayed unmatched. The CDR3 has 16 amino acids. CDR3 in DNA: TGCGCCAGCAGCTTTAGCGGGGGGGCGGATAGAGAGACCCAGTACTTC. It encodes CASSFSGGADRETQYF.

Only one count was recorded for this clone. V usage is TRBV28 and J usage is TRBJ1-2, with unresolved D. There are 13 residues in the CDR3. Germline V gene sequence: CDR1 MDHEN, CDR2 SYDVKM. Trimming shortened V by 3 bases and J by 5 bases, and 10 bases separated the two germline ends. The CDR3 spells CASSFPLAYGYTF. The CDR3 bases are TGTGCCAGCAGTTTCCCGTTAGCTTATGGCTACACCTTC.

Here the CDR3 DNA reads TGTGCCAGCAGCCCTTACCGGCCGAGCGAGTGGGGCTACACCTTC. Translating gives CASSPYRPSEWGYTF. The V gene is TRBV7-2, the J gene TRBJ1-2; D remains unclear. In germline, CDR1 is SGHTA, CDR2 FQGNSA. V lost 5 bases and J lost 8, with 21 bases in between. The length of the CDR3 is 15 residues. Full variable domain (remainder filled in from reference TRBV7-2 and TRBJ1-2): GAGVSQSPSNKVTEKGKDVELRCDPISGHTALYWYRQSLGQGLEFLIYFQGNSAPDKSGLPSDRFSAERTGGSVSTLTIQRTQQEDSAVYLCASSPYRPSEWGYTFGSGTRLTVV.

The genes are TRBV29-1 and TRBJ2-1; 9 positions agree with TRBD2. In germline, CDR1 is SQVTM, CDR2 ANQGSEA. This CDR3 spans 16 amino acids. V shed 6 bases, J shed 2 bases, and the junction held 11 bases outside the gene matches. The CDR3 DNA follows: TGCAGCGTACCCGGGACTAGCTTAAGCCCCTACAATGAGCAGTTCTTC. It yields the protein CSVPGTSLSPYNEQFF.

The table lists this clone with a few counts. The V and J genes are TRBV5-6 and TRBJ1-6, with a possible D match to TRBD1 (5 bases). V lost 6 bases and J lost 9, with 16 bases in between. Germline CDR1 and CDR2: SGHDT and YYEEEE. This CDR3 comprises 14 residues. CDR3: CASNRRQQRSPLHF. As DNA, the CDR3 is TGTGCCAGCAACCGCCGACAGCAGCGTTCACCCCTCCACTTT.

This chain links TRBV5-1 with TRBJ2-3, with D perhaps TRBD1 (6 bases). Germline CDR1 reads SGHRS; CDR2 reads YFSETQ. This CDR3 spans 15 amino acids. V shed 4 bases and J shed 0 bases, with 12 bases lying between them. This chain's CDR3 is CASSQTGPSTDTQYF. In DNA, the CDR3 is TGCGCCAGCAGCCAGACAGGCCCTAGCACAGATACGCAGTATTTT.

The V call is TRBV19, the J call TRBJ2-2, with 10 positions matching TRBD1. Germline V gene lookup returns CDR1 LNHDA and CDR2 SQIVND (reference sequence). The CDR3 spans 15 residues. Trimming removed 6 bases from V and 4 bases from J; junction bases left unmatched: 5. CDR3 sequence: CASSLGQGSTGELFF. The DNA for the CDR3 is TGTGCCAGTAGCCTGGGACAGGGGAGCACCGGGGAGCTGTTTTTT. Supplemented by reference TRBV19 and TRBJ2-2, the full variable domain reads DGGITQSPKYLFRKEGQNVTLSCEQNLNHDAMYWYRQDPGQGLRLIYYSQIVNDFQKGDIAEGYSVSREKKESFPLTVTSAQKNPTAFYLCASSLGQGSTGELFFGEGSRLTVL.

J is TRBJ2-7 and V is TRBV7-2; D is unclear. Trimming pared 2 bases from V and 9 bases from J, leaving 11 bases between. Germline loops: CDR1 SGHTA, CDR2 FQGNSA. CDR3 size: 12 residues. Written as DNA, the CDR3 is TGTGCCAGCAGCTTAAATACTTATCGGCAGTACTTC. This encodes CASSLNTYRQYF.

The chain couples TRBV4-1 to TRBJ2-3; 7 nucleotides match TRBD1. This CDR3 is 18 amino acids long. V trimming: 5 bases; J trimming: 3 bases; junction bases outside the gene matches: 17. CDR1 and CDR2 (germline): MGHRA, YSYEKL. The CDR3 DNA reads TGCGCCAGCAGCTATCTGGCTTCCACAGGGGAAGGGACAGATACGCAGTATTTT. Its translation: CASSYLASTGEGTDTQYF.

The genes are TRBV5-4 and TRBJ2-5; perhaps TRBD2 as D (5 bases). Germline CDR1 SGHNT, CDR2 YYREEE (reference sequence). The CDR3 contains 15 residues. The ends were cut back, 0 bases at V and 5 bases at J, with 14 bases in the middle. CDR3 DNA sequence: TGTGCCAGCAGCTTGGGCGGGTCTGGCCGCGAGACCCAGTACTTC. Its translation is CASSLGGSGRETQYF.

V and J are TRBV7-9 and TRBJ2-7; D unclear. This CDR3 is 12 amino acids long. The germline V and J ends were trimmed by 1 base and 7 bases, with 8 bases remaining between them. Germline CDR1 reads SEHNR; CDR2 reads FQNEAQ (reference sequence). Written as DNA, the CDR3 is TGTGCCAGCAGCTTAGGACAAAGGGAGCAGTACTTC. Protein sequence: CASSLGQREQYF.

This clone was seen only a few times. The chain combines TRBV4-2 with TRBJ1-4; perhaps TRBD1 as D (6 bases). Germline CDR1 and CDR2: LGHNA and YNFKEQ. Trimming shortened V by 1 base and J by 4 bases, and 13 bases separated the two germline ends. This CDR3 region has 16 residues. The CDR3 region is CASSQVQGTRNEKLFF. The CDR3 nucleotides read TGTGCCAGCAGCCAAGTACAGGGCACACGTAATGAAAAACTGTTTTTT.

Concerning this clone: Compared with germline, one end of the junction differs, possibly owing to a read error. This chain links TRBV27 with TRBJ1-1, with TRBD1 as a possible D gene (6 bases). Per germline, CDR1 MNHEY and CDR2 SMNVEV (reference sequence). This CDR3 is 14 amino acids long. CDR3 region: CAGSFIGGNTEAFF. The CDR3 nucleotides read TGTGCCGGCAGTTTTATAGGGGGTAACACTGAAGCTTTCTTT.

The rearrangement links TRBV9 to TRBJ2-3, with a weak D call TRBD2 (5 bases). V lost 3 bases, J lost 5 bases, and 10 bases lay in between. The CDR3 spans 13 residues. Germline assignment: CDR1 SGDLS and CDR2 YYNGEE. The CDR3 region is CASSAEGEDTQYF. CDR3 DNA sequence: TGTGCCAGCAGCGCCGAGGGAGAAGATACGCAGTATTTT.

V gene TRBV7-8 combines with J gene TRBJ2-7, with D possibly matching TRBD2 (5 bases). CDR1 and CDR2 from the germline V gene are SGHVS and FQNEAQ. This CDR3 spans 17 amino acids. V lost 0 bases to trimming and J lost 7 bases, with 22 bases between them. The CDR3 reads CASSLARTGEGELEQYF. Written as DNA, the CDR3 is TGTGCCAGCAGCTTAGCCCGAACCGGTGAGGGCGAGCTTGAGCAGTACTTC.

This chain uses TRBV7-8 with TRBJ2-5, with TRBD1 matching over 9 bases. V lost 2 bases and J lost 2; bases outside the gene matches: 3. Germline V gene sequence: CDR1 SGHVS, CDR2 FQNEAQ. This CDR3 region has 15 residues. DNA for the CDR3: TGTGCCAGCAGCTTATCTGGACAGGGGCAAGAGACCCAGTACTTC. Its protein product is CASSLSGQGQETQYF.

The J gene is TRBJ1-2, the V gene TRBV6-5; D is ambiguous. Germline lookup yields CDR1 MNHEY and CDR2 SVGAGI. Trimming took off 5 bases at V and 1 base at J, with 8 bases between the two ends. The CDR3 is 13 amino acids. CDR3 DNA sequence: TGTGCCAGCAGTGAGCACGTTAACTATGGCTACACCTTC. Its translation: CASSEHVNYGYTF.

The V gene is TRBV23-1, the J gene TRBJ1-5; 7 bases agree with TRBD1. TRBV23-1 falls under the ORF class, with uncertain function. The J segment lost 2 bases and the V segment lost 5 bases, leaving 6 bases of the junction unmatched. The CDR3 spans 15 residues. CDR3 sequence reads: CASSSMGQRNQPQHF. The CDR3 nucleotides read TGCGCCAGCAGTTCTATGGGACAGCGCAATCAGCCCCAGCATTTT.

V gene TRBV7-2 combines with J gene TRBJ2-7, with 8 bases lining up with TRBD2. CDR1 is SGHTA and CDR2 is FQGNSA in the germline V gene. The V segment lost 1 base and the J segment 2 bases; nucleotides outside the gene matches: 1. This CDR3 has 14 residues. CDR3 bases: TGTGCCAGCAGCTTAGGGCGGGAGGCCTACGAGCAGTACTTC. Residues: CASSLGREAYEQYF.

This chain joins TRBV5-6 and TRBJ2-7, with D unclear. The V gene's germline CDR1 is SGHDT and CDR2 YYEEEE. The CDR3 has 14 amino acids. The ends were cut back, 0 bases at V and 2 bases at J, with 9 bases in the middle. The CDR3 nucleotides are TGTGCCAGCAGCTTGGCCGGAGAGACCTACGAGCAGTACTTC. Residues: CASSLAGETYEQYF.

The gene calls are TRBV15 and TRBJ2-7, with TRBD1 matching 8 bases. V was pared by 4 bases and J by 3 bases, with 2 bases of the junction left unmatched. CDR1 and CDR2 from the germline V gene are LNHNV and YYDKDF (reference sequence). The CDR3 loop spans 13 amino acids. The CDR3 DNA reads TGTGCCACCAGCACTGGACAGGGCTACGAGCAGTACTTC. Translating it yields CATSTGQGYEQYF.

The V gene is TRBV7-6, the J gene TRBJ2-7; maybe TRBD1 (6 bases). The length of the CDR3 is 14 residues. Deletions cut 2 bases from V and 3 bases from J, with 11 bases between. The germline gives CDR1 SGHVS, CDR2 FNYEAQ. CDR3 nucleotides: TGTGCCAGCAGCTTATCGGACAGTTACTACGAGCAGTACTTC. Its protein product is CASSLSDSYYEQYF.

CDR3 residues: CASSLTGRENTEAFF. The CDR3 region has the DNA TGTGCCAGCAGCTTGACTGGGAGGGAGAACACTGAAGCTTTCTTT. The chain employs TRBV7-9 and TRBJ1-1; D remains unclear. CDR1 is SEHNR, CDR2 FQNEAQ, per germline (reference sequence). Trimming stripped 3 bases from V and 1 base from J, with 12 bases between. The CDR3 has 15 amino acids.